Listed here are 29 T cell receptor beta chains from one sample, sequenced in a study of untreated major depressive disorder. The antigens these receptors bind are not known. Study-level findings and limits: TRBV05-01 (Vbeta 5.1) usage was higher in CD4+ T cells of depressed patients than controls.

Only in-frame clones appear in the TCRdb table, and some are missing; sequencing was by immunoSEQ multiplex PCR. The repertoire holds under 15,000 clones, over 80% seen once, with 1.5% to 2% in the top ten. The sample comprised CD4+ T cells from PBMCs. All receptors derive from a woman in her thirties with major depressive disorder.

The chain recombines TRBV29-1 with TRBJ1-5; possibly TRBD1 for D (6 bases). V lost 7 bases and J lost 3, with 13 bases in between. CDR3 size: 13 residues. Germline V gene lookup returns CDR1 SQVTM and CDR2 ANQGSEA. In DNA form, the CDR3 reads TGCAGCGCAGGCGGGGGCGTCAATCAGCCCCAGCATTTT. Translated, it gives CSAGGGVNQPQHF.

The J gene is TRBJ1-1, the V gene TRBV5-1, with D maybe TRBD1 (5 bases). V shed 4 bases and J shed 1 base, with 14 bases lying between them. This CDR3 is 15 amino acids long. Germline V gives CDR1 SGHRS, CDR2 YFSETQ. CDR3: CASSPNGGRNTEAFF. CDR3 nucleotides: TGCGCCAGCAGCCCAAATGGGGGTCGGAACACTGAAGCTTTCTTT. Using reference TRBV5-1 and TRBJ1-1 for the parts outside the CDR3, the full variable domain is KAGVTQTPRYLIKTRGQQVTLSCSPISGHRSVSWYQQTPGQGLQFLFEYFSETQRNKGNFPGRFSGRQFSNSRSEMNVSTLELGDSALYLCASSPNGGRNTEAFFGQGTRLTVV.

J is TRBJ2-3 and V is TRBV5-1; 9 nucleotides agree with TRBD2. CDR1 and CDR2 from the germline V gene are SGHRS and YFSETQ. The CDR3 loop spans 16 amino acids. Germline trimming cut 5 bases from V and 3 bases from J; bases unmatched to any gene: 10. CDR3 sequence reads: CASSQSALAGTDTQYF. The CDR3, as DNA: TGCGCCAGCAGTCAATCCGCGCTAGCGGGGACAGATACGCAGTATTTT.

The rearrangement uses TRBV7-9 and TRBJ2-1, with no clear D. This CDR3 comprises 16 residues. The germline V and J ends were trimmed by 0 bases and 7 bases, with 16 bases remaining between them. In germline, CDR1 is SEHNR, CDR2 FQNEAQ (reference sequence). CDR3 residues: CASSLAQYPDWNEQFF. The CDR3 region has the DNA TGTGCCAGCAGCTTAGCGCAGTATCCGGATTGGAATGAGCAGTTCTTC.

V usage is TRBV5-1 and J usage is TRBJ2-2; no reliable D call. The germline V and J ends were trimmed by 5 bases and 4 bases, with 9 bases remaining between them. The germline gives CDR1 SGHRS, CDR2 YFSETQ. The CDR3 spans 13 residues. The CDR3 spells CASSYGSTGELFF. CDR3 in DNA: TGCGCCAGCAGTTACGGGTCCACCGGGGAGCTGTTTTTT.

The chain has TRBV2 and TRBJ2-5; 11 nucleotides line up with TRBD2. The CDR3 is 15 amino acids. Per the germline V gene, CDR1 is SNHLY and CDR2 is FYNNEI. Trimming at V came to 4 bases and at J to 2 bases, leaving 3 bases not matched to a gene. The CDR3 nucleotides are TGTGCCAGCAGTGGGGGACTAGCGGCTCAAGAGACCCAGTACTTC. Its protein product is CASSGGLAAQETQYF.

This clone was counted only a few times. The chain carries TRBV29-1 and TRBJ1-2, with D perhaps matching TRBD1 (5 bases). Germline CDR1 is SQVTM and CDR2 is ANQGSEA. This CDR3 region has 12 residues. V was clipped by 4 bases and J by 4 bases, with 10 bases between them. The CDR3 reads CSVALGVYGYTF. In DNA form, the CDR3 reads TGCAGCGTTGCCCTGGGGGTCTATGGCTACACCTTC.

This clone appeared once. The rearrangement joins TRBV19 to TRBJ2-1; 8 positions match TRBD2. The CDR3 extends over 15 amino acids. The J segment lost 3 bases and the V segment lost 5 bases, leaving 6 bases of the junction unmatched. The germline V gene encodes CDR1 LNHDA and CDR2 SQIVND (reference sequence). Here the CDR3 DNA reads TGTGCCAGTAGTCGCGGGGGGCGGAGCTACAATGAGCAGTTCTTC. Amino acid sequence: CASSRGGRSYNEQFF.

The V gene is TRBV30, the J gene TRBJ2-5; TRBD2 might be the D (6 bases). The CDR3 runs 14 residues. From germline, CDR1 is GTSNPN and CDR2 SVGIG (reference sequence). V was trimmed by 0 bases and J by 4 bases, leaving 12 bases between them. The CDR3 loop reads CAWSVGSRGETQYF. DNA for the CDR3: TGTGCCTGGAGTGTCGGGAGTCGGGGAGAGACCCAGTACTTC.

There are a few counts of this clone. V is TRBV2 and J is TRBJ1-2; D unclear. This CDR3 comprises 12 residues. Germline lookup yields CDR1 SNHLY and CDR2 FYNNEI. Trimming took 6 bases from V and 8 from J, leaving 13 bases between them. The chain's CDR3 is CASRGASHGYTF. The DNA of the CDR3 is TGTGCCAGCAGGGGAGCGTCCCACGGCTACACCTTC.

This clone has only one observation. The gene calls are TRBV29-1 and TRBJ1-2; TRBD1 might be the D (6 bases). In germline, CDR1 is SQVTM, CDR2 ANQGSEA. Trimming removed 7 bases from V and 2 bases from J, with 11 bases in between. This CDR3 has 12 residues. The CDR3 loop reads CSDRTANYGYTF. In DNA, the CDR3 is TGCAGCGACCGGACAGCCAACTATGGCTACACCTTC.

The chain employs TRBV4-1 and TRBJ1-1; D is unresolved. Germline assignment: CDR1 MGHRA and CDR2 YSYEKL. There are 16 residues in the CDR3. V was shortened by 0 bases and J by 0 bases, with 11 bases between the two germline ends. CDR3 sequence: CASSQETWIMNTEAFF. DNA for the CDR3: TGCGCCAGCAGCCAAGAAACCTGGATTATGAACACTGAAGCTTTCTTT.

The rearrangement uses TRBV2 and TRBJ2-5; D uncertain. The CDR3 loop spans 10 amino acids. Germline CDR1 SNHLY, CDR2 FYNNEI. V was trimmed by 7 bases and J by 5 bases, leaving 5 bases between them. The CDR3 region is CASNRETQYF. The CDR3 DNA follows: TGTGCCAGCAATAGGGAGACCCAGTACTTC.

CDR3 region: CASSLQGGTNGYTF. The CDR3 region has the DNA TGTGCCAGCAGCTTACAGGGGGGGACCAATGGCTACACCTTC. The chain joins TRBV5-5 to TRBJ1-2; 8 positions match TRBD1. The CDR3 extends over 14 amino acids. The V gene's germline CDR1 is SGHKS and CDR2 YYEKEE (reference sequence). V gave up 2 bases and J gave up 6 bases; unmatched junction bases: 6.

V and J are TRBV18 and TRBJ1-1; maybe TRBD1 (5 bases). The germline gives CDR1 KGHSH, CDR2 LQKENI. Trimming shortened V by 3 bases and J by 6 bases, and 14 bases separated the two germline ends. CDR3 length equals 14 residues. CDR3 DNA sequence: TGTGCCAGCTCACCGGGCCATCAGGGCGCTGAAGCTTTCTTT. Protein: CASSPGHQGAEAFF.

The genes are TRBV6-5 and TRBJ2-5, with TRBD2 matching 9 bases. Germline V gene sequence: CDR1 MNHEY, CDR2 SVGAGI. J gave up 0 bases and V 5 bases, and 4 bases lay outside the gene matches. The CDR3 totals 15 residues. CDR3: CASSRTSAYQETQYF. Written as DNA, the CDR3 is TGTGCCAGCAGTCGGACTAGCGCCTACCAAGAGACCCAGTACTTC.

The V and J genes are TRBV7-9 and TRBJ1-1, with D hard to call. The CDR3 consists of 15 residues. Per the germline V gene, CDR1 is SEHNR and CDR2 is FQNEAQ (reference sequence). V lost 0 bases to trimming and J lost 1 base, with 9 bases between them. The CDR3 DNA reads as TGTGCCAGCAGCTTAGCCTTGACGGCGAACACTGAAGCTTTCTTT. Amino acid sequence: CASSLALTANTEAFF.

V is TRBV15 and J is TRBJ2-7; TRBD1 might be the D (5 bases). The germline V and J ends were trimmed by 2 bases and 6 bases, with 8 bases remaining between them. Germline V gene sequence: CDR1 LNHNV, CDR2 YYDKDF (reference sequence). CDR3 length: 12 residues. The CDR3 sequence is CATSRQGTEQYF. The CDR3 DNA sequence: TGTGCCACCAGCAGACAGGGTACCGAGCAGTACTTC. Complete variable domain (other parts from reference TRBV15 and TRBJ2-7): DAMVIQNPRYQVTQFGKPVTLSCSQTLNHNVMYWYQQKSSQAPKLLFHYYDKDFNNEADTPDNFQSRRPNTSFCFLDIRSPGLGDTAMYLCATSRQGTEQYFGPGTRLTVT.

This clone was seen a single time. The gene calls are TRBV7-6 and TRBJ2-1; the match to TRBD2 covers 14 bases. The CDR3 covers 17 residues. The ends lost 1 base at V and 4 bases at J; junction bases unmatched: 3. Germline V gene lookup returns CDR1 SGHVS and CDR2 FNYEAQ. The CDR3 DNA sequence: TGTGCCAGCAGCTTAGGGGGACTAGCGGGAGATTACAATGAGCAGTTCTTC. Protein: CASSLGGLAGDYNEQFF.

The J gene is TRBJ1-2, the V gene TRBV5-6, with D tentatively TRBD1 (5 bases). The CDR3 has 14 amino acids. V shed 3 bases and J shed 4 bases, with 13 bases lying between them. Germline CDR1 SGHDT, CDR2 YYEEEE. For the CDR3, the DNA is TGTGCCAGCAGCTCCACCGGGACGGCCTATGGCTACACCTTC. It is translated as CASSSTGTAYGYTF.

This chain joins TRBV6-5 and TRBJ2-4; the D gene is possibly TRBD1 (6 bases). The CDR3 extends over 13 amino acids. Germline V gene lookup returns CDR1 MNHEY and CDR2 SVGAGI. V gave up 2 bases and J gave up 4 bases, with 6 bases separating them. CDR3 protein: CASSYDRKNIQYF. CDR3 bases: TGTGCCAGCAGTTACGACAGGAAAAACATTCAGTACTTC.

There are a few counts of this clone. V is TRBV10-2 and J is TRBJ1-2; a possible D gene is TRBD1 (5 bases). Looked up from germline, CDR1 is WSHSY and CDR2 is SAAADI. The CDR3 runs to 13 residues. V was clipped by 7 bases and J by 0 bases, with 9 bases between them. CDR3 sequence: CASTDSPNYGYTF. Here the CDR3 DNA reads TGCGCCAGCACAGACAGTCCTAACTATGGCTACACCTTC.

CDR3 DNA sequence: TGTGCCAGCAGCTTAGGACAGGGGGCCCCCAGGAACACTGAAGCTTTCTTT. Translation gives CASSLGQGAPRNTEAFF. The chain couples TRBV7-2 to TRBJ1-1, with 10 bases identical to TRBD1. The CDR3 has 17 residues. Germline V gene sequence: CDR1 SGHTA, CDR2 FQGNSA. V trimming: 1 base; J trimming: 1 base; junction bases outside the gene matches: 6.

The rearrangement joins TRBV27 to TRBJ2-2, with D unresolved. The length of the CDR3 is 12 residues. V lost 2 bases to trimming and J lost 4 bases, with 2 bases between them. Germline-derived CDR1 and CDR2 are MNHEY and SMNVEV (reference sequence). DNA for the CDR3: TGTGCCAGCAGTTTAAGCACCGGGGAGCTGTTTTTT. Translating gives CASSLSTGELFF.

This chain links TRBV5-1 with TRBJ2-1; perhaps TRBD2 as D (6 bases). The CDR3 runs 14 residues. Trimming pared 4 bases from V and 4 bases from J, leaving 12 bases between. The germline V gene encodes CDR1 SGHRS and CDR2 YFSETQ. The CDR3 nucleotides read TGCGCCAGCAGCCTGGATGGGAGGTACAATGAGCAGTTCTTC. It encodes CASSLDGRYNEQFF.

The rearrangement links TRBV29-1 to TRBJ2-5, with TRBD1 matching 9 bases. Germline V lookup: CDR1 SQVTM, CDR2 ANQGSEA. The J segment lost 5 bases and the V segment lost 4 bases, leaving 20 bases of the junction unmatched. The CDR3 runs 18 residues. DNA of the CDR3: TGCAGCGTTGGCCAACCCAGATGGTCGGGACAGGGACGTGAGACCCAGTACTTC. Its protein is CSVGQPRWSGQGRETQYF.

This chain connects TRBV4-1 to TRBJ2-5; 10 nucleotides match TRBD1. J was trimmed by 4 bases and V by 5 bases; bases with no gene match: 10. CDR3 length equals 16 residues. Germline values: CDR1 MGHRA, CDR2 YSYEKL. The CDR3 spells CASSFSGTGARETQYF. The CDR3 nucleotides are TGCGCCAGCAGCTTCAGCGGGACAGGGGCACGAGAGACCCAGTACTTC.

The gene calls are TRBV5-1 and TRBJ2-6; D not resolved. CDR1 is SGHRS and CDR2 is YFSETQ in the germline V gene. This CDR3 is built from 18 residues. Trimming removed 3 bases from V and 0 bases from J, with 16 bases in between. The chain's CDR3 is CASSSYGYQISGANVLTF. The CDR3 nucleotides are TGCGCCAGCAGCTCGTACGGATACCAGATCTCTGGGGCCAACGTCCTGACTTTC.

In its sample, this clone was seen a few times. The V call is TRBV5-4, the J call TRBJ2-7; possibly TRBD1 for D (5 bases). CDR1 and CDR2 (germline): SGHNT, YYREEE (reference sequence). CDR3 length: 15 residues. Deletions cut 7 bases from V and 3 bases from J, with 20 bases between. The CDR3 loop is CASRSWGAGDYEQYF. CDR3 sequence (DNA): TGTGCCAGCCGTAGTTGGGGCGCAGGAGACTACGAGCAGTACTTC.